Sequencing of this TCR beta chain was carried out in a study of graft-versus-host responses after intestinal transplantation. This CDR3 comprises 14 residues. Germline lookup yields CDR1 LNHDA and CDR2 SQIVND (reference sequence). Trimming cost V 2 bases and J 6 bases, with 14 bases left between them. In regard to this clone: Its antigen remains unknown.

The method was immunoSEQ multiplex PCR; TCRdb's version includes in-frame clones alone and lacks a portion of them. The sample holds about 130,000 clones, more than 90% seen once. The genes are TRBV19 and TRBJ2-7, with a tentative D call TRBD2 (5 bases). Sample: unstimulated CD4+ T cells sorted from spleen or lymph node cells, taken before intestinal transplant. This TCR derives from a human donor who received an intestinal transplant. The CDR3 reads CASSIMLGASEQYF. The CDR3, as DNA: TGTGCCAGTAGTATAATGTTGGGAGCCAGCGAGCAGTACTTC.